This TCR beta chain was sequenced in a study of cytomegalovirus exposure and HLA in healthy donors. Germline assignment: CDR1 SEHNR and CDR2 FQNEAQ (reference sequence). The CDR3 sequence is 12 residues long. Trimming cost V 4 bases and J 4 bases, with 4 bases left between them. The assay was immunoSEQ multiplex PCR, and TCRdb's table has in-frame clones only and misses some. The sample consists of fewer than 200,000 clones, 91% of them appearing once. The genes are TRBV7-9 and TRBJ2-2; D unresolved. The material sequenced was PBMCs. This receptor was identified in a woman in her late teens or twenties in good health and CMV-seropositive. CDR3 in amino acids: CASSSTTGELFF. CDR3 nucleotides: TGTGCCAGCAGCTCTACCACCGGGGAGCTGTTTTTT.